What follows are 18 T cell receptor beta chains derived from one specimen sequenced in a study of T cell repertoires in cytomegalovirus infection. TCRdb ran MiXCR on the reads and lists one entry per CDR3 protein. The sample lists around 770,000 distinct CDR3 sequences, 25% to 30% seen once, with 10% to 15% in the top ten. Their cognate antigens are unknown. Material: cultured CD8+ T cells from PBMCs, obtained from culture after CMV antigen stimulation. The receptors shown here come from a human donor in good health (CMV status not recorded). Some clones in this sample may be carry-over from other donors' samples.

This clonotype was picked up a small number of times. The chain employs TRBV15 and TRBJ1-5, with a tentative D call TRBD1 (5 bases). The CDR3 consists of 14 residues. Per germline, CDR1 LNHNV and CDR2 YYDKDF (reference sequence). V lost 1 base, J lost 3 bases, and 7 bases lay in between. The CDR3: CATSRAGYNQPQHF. The CDR3 DNA reads TGTGCCACCAGCAGAGCAGGGTACAATCAGCCCCAGCATTTT.

The chain recombines TRBV29-1 with TRBJ2-3, with TRBD1 matching over 7 bases. CDR1 SQVTM and CDR2 ANQGSEA come from the germline V gene. V lost 8 bases and J lost 2; bases outside the gene matches: 7. The CDR3 runs 13 residues. This chain's CDR3 is CSLTGTATDTQYF. The CDR3 DNA reads TGCAGCCTCACCGGGACAGCCACAGATACGCAGTATTTT.

The table lists this clonotype with a few counts. The V gene is TRBV28, the J gene TRBJ2-3; D remains unclear. V was cut by 3 bases and J by 1 base, with 17 bases left in between. The CDR3 length is 17 residues. The V gene's germline CDR1 is MDHEN and CDR2 SYDVKM. The CDR3 is CASSFRLGPSRTDTQYF. The CDR3 coding sequence is TGTGCCAGCAGTTTTAGGCTAGGTCCATCCCGCACAGATACGCAGTATTTT.

The chain carries TRBV4-1 and TRBJ2-1; D may be TRBD2 (5 bases). Trimming removed 2 bases from V and 8 bases from J, with 10 bases in between. Germline CDR1 and CDR2: MGHRA and YSYEKL. The CDR3 contains 13 residues. CDR3 nucleotides: TGCGCCAGCAGCCAAAGATTGGAGGATGAGCAGTTCTTC. Its protein product is CASSQRLEDEQFF.

This sequence joins TRBV29-1 and TRBJ2-1, with D tentatively TRBD2 (6 bases). CDR1 SQVTM and CDR2 ANQGSEA come from the germline V gene. V was cut by 6 bases and J by 7 bases, with 19 bases left in between. CDR3 size: 14 residues. This CDR3 reads CSVARVGRGNEQFF. CDR3 sequence (DNA): TGCAGCGTCGCCCGCGTTGGCCGGGGGAATGAGCAGTTCTTC.

The table lists this clonotype with a few counts. The chain links TRBV3-1 to TRBJ2-2; 9 bases are shared with TRBD1. The junction had 6 bases not matched to a gene; V was cut back by 6 bases and J by 4 bases. The germline CDR1 and CDR2 sequences are LGHDT and YNNKEL (reference sequence). This CDR3 contains 15 residues. Here the CDR3 reads CASRGQGKSTGELFF. In DNA, the CDR3 is TGTGCCAGCAGGGGACAGGGCAAGAGCACCGGGGAGCTGTTTTTT.

V usage is TRBV19 and J usage is TRBJ1-5; D is perhaps TRBD1 (6 bases). The CDR3 is 18 amino acids. Germline CDR1 is LNHDA and CDR2 is SQIVND (reference sequence). V was trimmed by 5 bases and J by 0 bases, leaving 20 bases between them. The CDR3 coding sequence is TGTGCCAGTAGTGGGGGATGGGACATCGACTATAGCAATCAGCCCCAGCATTTT. It translates to CASSGGWDIDYSNQPQHF. Based on the CDR3 plus reference TRBV19 and TRBJ1-5, the full variable domain is DGGITQSPKYLFRKEGQNVTLSCEQNLNHDAMYWYRQDPGQGLRLIYYSQIVNDFQKGDIAEGYSVSREKKESFPLTVTSAQKNPTAFYLCASSGGWDIDYSNQPQHFGDGTRLSIL.

This clonotype has just a few counts. V and J are TRBV5-5 and TRBJ1-2, with 8 bases aligning to TRBD1. The germline V gene has CDR1 SGHKS and CDR2 YYEKEE (reference sequence). The CDR3 loop spans 13 amino acids. Germline trimming cut 4 bases from V and 8 bases from J; bases unmatched to any gene: 7. The CDR3 protein is CASSPGQGQGYTF. The CDR3 DNA reads TGTGCCAGCAGCCCAGGACAGGGTCAGGGCTACACCTTC.

V gene TRBV27 combines with J gene TRBJ2-5; TRBD1 aligns across 8 bases. The ends lost 3 bases at V and 5 bases at J; junction bases unmatched: 8. Germline CDR1 reads MNHEY; CDR2 reads SMNVEV (reference sequence). The CDR3 sequence is 15 residues long. CDR3 amino acids: CASSLGQGARETQYF. The CDR3 DNA reads as TGTGCCAGCAGTTTGGGGCAGGGGGCTCGCGAGACCCAGTACTTC.

This clonotype turned up a few times. The chain recombines TRBV24-1 with TRBJ2-7; 7 bases line up with TRBD1. Germline CDR1 KGHDR, CDR2 SFDVKD. Trimming at V came to 3 bases and at J to 3 bases, leaving 10 bases not matched to a gene. The CDR3 totals 16 residues. The CDR3 sequence: CATSDPGTEKNYEQYV. The CDR3 coding sequence is TGTGCCACCAGTGATCCGGGGACAGAAAAAAACTACGAGCAGTACGTC.

Ten or more counts support this clonotype. This sequence joins TRBV6-5 and TRBJ2-1; 7 nucleotides line up with TRBD1. The trim removed 7 bases at V and 5 bases at J, leaving 14 bases unmatched. The CDR3 is 16 residues long. Per the germline V gene, CDR1 is MNHEY and CDR2 is SVGAGI. The CDR3 is CASTHSLAGGDNEQFF. The CDR3 DNA follows: TGTGCCAGCACTCATTCCCTGGCAGGGGGAGACAATGAGCAGTTCTTC.

This clonotype was recorded a few times. The rearrangement links TRBV25-1 to TRBJ1-1; D might be TRBD1 (5 bases). Trimming left V 9 bases short and J 3 bases short, with 17 bases between. The V gene's germline CDR1 is MGHDK and CDR2 SYGVNS. The CDR3 covers 14 residues. CDR3 DNA: TGTGCCAGTAGTATAAGGGGTTTGGACACTGAAGCTTTCTTT. Its protein is CASSIRGLDTEAFF.

This clonotype was observed a few times. Here the CDR3 reads CASSHTSNLRGWAGANVLTF. CDR3 DNA sequence: TGTGCCAGCAGTCACACCTCAAACCTCAGGGGATGGGCTGGGGCCAACGTCCTGACTTTC. J is TRBJ2-6 and V is TRBV27; the D gene is possibly TRBD1 (6 bases). The CDR3 runs 20 residues. In germline, CDR1 is MNHEY, CDR2 SMNVEV (reference sequence). Trimming took 5 bases from V and 2 from J, leaving 25 bases between them.

With regard to this clonotype: Mismatch with germline at one junction end may stem from a read error. V and J are TRBV6-5 and TRBJ1-1, with D unclear. Germline assignment: CDR1 MNHEY and CDR2 SVGAGI. This CDR3 has 13 amino acids. This CDR3 reads CASSYGVGTVAFF. The CDR3 DNA reads TGTGCCAGCAGTTACGGGGTTGGCACTGTAGCTTTCTTT.

This clonotype was picked up a small number of times. The chain uses TRBV6-2 or TRBV6-3 and TRBJ2-7; 7 bases line up with TRBD1. There are 14 residues in the CDR3. Germline V gives CDR1 MNHEY, CDR2 SVGEGT. With V trimmed by 0 bases and J by 3 bases, 2 bases remained unmatched. CDR3 sequence: CASSYSGQIYEQYV. The CDR3 nucleotides are TGTGCCAGCAGTTACTCGGGACAGATCTACGAGCAGTACGTC.

This clonotype was seen many times. The chain uses TRBV7-2 and TRBJ2-3, with D perhaps assigned TRBD1 or TRBD2 (6 bases each). CDR1 and CDR2 (germline): SGHTA, FQGNSA. CDR3 length: 17 amino acids. Deletions cut 4 bases from V and 0 bases from J, with 17 bases between. The DNA of the CDR3 is TGTGCCAGCAGCTACAACGGGGGCGGCGCTAGCACAGATACGCAGTATTTT. This codes for CASSYNGGGASTDTQYF.

V usage is TRBV28 and J usage is TRBJ2-7; D gene uncertain. CDR1 and CDR2 (germline): MDHEN, SYDVKM. Trimming left V 5 bases short and J 4 bases short, with 15 bases between. This CDR3 is 14 amino acids long. CDR3 region: CASSPPPARYEQYF. The CDR3, as DNA: TGTGCCAGCAGTCCACCACCGGCTCGGTACGAGCAGTACTTC.

The V and J genes are TRBV9 and TRBJ1-5, with unresolved D. V shed 0 bases and J shed 6 bases, with 7 bases lying between them. CDR1 is SGDLS and CDR2 is YYNGEE in the germline V gene. CDR3 length: 13 residues. CDR3 amino acids: CASSVAGSQPQHF. CDR3 coding DNA: TGTGCCAGCAGCGTAGCGGGGTCTCAGCCCCAGCATTTT.